This passage covers 27 T cell receptor beta chains from one sample sequenced in a study of cytomegalovirus exposure and HLA in healthy donors. Researchers ran the PCR with 60 Vbeta and 13 Jbeta primers. Sequencing was performed with immunoSEQ multiplex PCR; in TCRdb, only in-frame clones are kept and a portion is missing. The sample includes some 160,000 clones, about four fifths of them seen just once. Sample: PBMCs. All receptors come from a male donor in good health and CMV-seropositive.

The CDR3 DNA reads TGTGCCAGCGGCCCAGGGCAGCGAACAGACACAGATACGCAGTATTTT. This translates into CASGPGQRTDTDTQYF. This chain links TRBV14 with TRBJ2-3, with D possibly TRBD1 on 5 matching bases. V lost 8 bases and J lost 2, with 20 bases in between. CDR3 size: 16 residues. The germline CDR1 and CDR2 sequences are SGHDN and FVKESK. Looking up the rest from reference TRBV14 and TRBJ2-3 gives the full variable domain: EAGVTQFPSHSVIEKGQTVTLRCDPISGHDNLYWYRRVMGKEIKFLLHFVKESKQDESGMPNNRFLAERTGGTYSTLKVQPAELEDSGVYFCASGPGQRTDTDTQYFGPGTRLTVL.

The J gene is TRBJ1-5, the V gene TRBV5-1; no reliable D call. The germline V gene has CDR1 SGHRS and CDR2 YFSETQ. V was trimmed by 4 bases and J by 0 bases, leaving 11 bases between them. The CDR3 has 15 residues. In nucleotides, the CDR3 is TGCGCCAGCAGCCCGGACGGGGATAGCAATCAGCCCCAGCATTTT. Translating it yields CASSPDGDSNQPQHF.

V is TRBV6-4 and J is TRBJ2-6; D gene ambiguous. Trimming shortened V by 3 bases and J by 4 bases, and 4 bases separated the two germline ends. The V gene's germline CDR1 is MRHNA and CDR2 SNTAGT. This CDR3 has 13 amino acids. CDR3 DNA sequence: TGTGCCAGCAGTGAGGCCGGGGCCAACGTCCTGACTTTC. Translation: CASSEAGANVLTF.

The V gene is TRBV5-1, the J gene TRBJ2-3, with a tentative D call TRBD2 (7 bases). Trimming removed 0 bases from V and 10 bases from J, with 15 bases in between. The CDR3 runs 14 residues. Germline CDR1 and CDR2: SGHRS and YFSETQ. In DNA form, the CDR3 reads TGCGCCAGCAGCTTGGATTTCGGGGGGCGGTCGCAGTATTTT. Translation gives CASSLDFGGRSQYF.

This chain uses TRBV5-8 with TRBJ1-2; D gene ambiguous. Between the trimmed V and J ends, which lost 2 bases and 2 bases, there was a span of 7 bases. Germline V gives CDR1 SGHTS, CDR2 YDEGEE. CDR3 length equals 13 residues. For the CDR3, the DNA is TGTGCCAGCAGCTTTCAGTCCAACTATGGCTACACCTTC. Its translation is CASSFQSNYGYTF. Combining the CDR3 with reference TRBV5-8 and TRBJ1-2 gives the whole variable domain EAGVTQSPTHLIKTRGQQATLRCSPISGHTSVYWYQQALGLGLQFLLWYDEGEERNRGNFPPRFSGRQFPNYSSELNVNALELEDSALYLCASSFQSNYGYTFGSGTRLTVV.

CDR3 DNA sequence: TGTGCCTGGAGTGTCGGGACAGGGCGAAGGCAGCCCCAGCATTTT. Protein: CAWSVGTGRRQPQHF. The chain links TRBV30 to TRBJ1-5; 9 bases align to TRBD1. V gave up 0 bases and J gave up 7 bases; unmatched junction bases: 7. The CDR3 covers 15 residues. Germline CDR1 is GTSNPN and CDR2 is SVGIG (reference sequence). The variable domain in full, with the rest retrieved from reference TRBV30 and TRBJ1-5, is SQTIHQWPATLVQPVGSPLSLECTVEGTSNPNLYWYRQAAGRGLQLLFYSVGIGQISSEVPQNLSASRPQDRQFILSSKKLLLSDSGFYLCAWSVGTGRRQPQHFGDGTRLSIL.

The chain couples TRBV6-5 to TRBJ2-1; D possibly corresponds to TRBD2 (5 bases). Trimming pared 6 bases from V and 4 bases from J, leaving 13 bases between. Germline CDR1 is MNHEY and CDR2 is SVGAGI. The CDR3 has 14 residues. The CDR3 here is CASRDAGMYNEQFF. DNA for the CDR3: TGTGCCAGCAGGGACGCCGGGATGTACAATGAGCAGTTCTTC.

V usage is TRBV7-2 and J usage is TRBJ1-1; D is perhaps TRBD1 (5 bases). In germline, CDR1 is SGHTA, CDR2 FQGNSA. V was pared by 2 bases and J by 4 bases, with 14 bases between. The CDR3 loop spans 15 amino acids. The CDR3 region has the DNA TGTGCCAGCAGCTTAAGGTGGGGGAGGTCCACTGAAGCTTTCTTT. Protein: CASSLRWGRSTEAFF.

This chain connects TRBV2 to TRBJ2-7; D possibly corresponds to TRBD1 (6 bases). Trimming left V 9 bases short and J 4 bases short, with 10 bases between. Germline CDR1 SNHLY, CDR2 FYNNEI. The CDR3 covers 11 residues. In DNA form, the CDR3 reads TGTGCCAGAGGGACAACGTACGAGCAGTACTTC. Residues: CARGTTYEQYF.

V is TRBV15 and J is TRBJ1-5, with 12 bases aligning to TRBD1. V dropped 3 bases and J dropped 7; count of bases not matched to a gene: 4. The CDR3 spans 15 residues. The germline gives CDR1 LNHNV, CDR2 YYDKDF (reference sequence). The DNA of the CDR3 is TGTGCCACCAGCAGGGGGACAGGGGGCGCGCAGCCCCAGCATTTT. Protein sequence: CATSRGTGGAQPQHF.

This clone is a singleton in its sample. The CDR3 here is CASSPPTGTHEKLFF. The CDR3 DNA follows: TGTGCCAGCAGCCCCCCGACAGGGACCCATGAAAAACTGTTTTTT. The gene calls are TRBV7-2 and TRBJ1-4, with 7 positions matching TRBD1. V lost 5 bases, J lost 6 bases, and 9 bases stayed unmatched. Germline assignment: CDR1 SGHTA and CDR2 FQGNSA. The CDR3 has 15 amino acids.

The chain is built from TRBV7-9 and TRBJ2-7; TRBD1 agrees at 11 bases. With V trimmed by 7 bases and J by 2 bases, 7 bases remained unmatched. In germline, CDR1 is SEHNR, CDR2 FQNEAQ (reference sequence). This CDR3 is built from 15 residues. CDR3 in DNA: TGTGCCAGCACTAGAGCGGGACAGGGGGCCTACGAGCAGTACTTC. Its protein is CASTRAGQGAYEQYF.

The rearrangement links TRBV19 to TRBJ2-2; a possible D gene is TRBD2 (6 bases). The V end lost 6 bases, the J end lost 1 base, and 12 bases lay between the germline ends. This CDR3 region has 15 residues. The germline V gene has CDR1 LNHDA and CDR2 SQIVND (reference sequence). The CDR3 spells CASRRSGLNTGELFF. As DNA, the CDR3 is TGTGCCAGTAGGAGATCGGGACTGAACACCGGGGAGCTGTTTTTT.

The chain is built from TRBV11-2 and TRBJ1-5; TRBD1 matches 8 bases. Germline V gene sequence: CDR1 SGHAT, CDR2 FQNNGV. V lost 3 bases and J lost 4; bases outside the gene matches: 2. This CDR3 comprises 14 residues. CDR3 sequence: CASSFDRGNQPQHF. The CDR3, as DNA: TGTGCCAGCAGCTTTGACAGGGGAAATCAGCCCCAGCATTTT.

The chain has TRBV30 and TRBJ2-7; 8 bases fit TRBD1. Losses at the gene ends were 4 bases for V and 6 bases for J; bases not matched to a gene: 5. The CDR3 is made up of 12 amino acids. CDR1 and CDR2 from the germline V gene are GTSNPN and SVGIG (reference sequence). CDR3 protein: CAWTLTGGEQYF. The CDR3, as DNA: TGTGCCTGGACCCTCACAGGGGGCGAGCAGTACTTC. Combining the CDR3 with reference TRBV30 and TRBJ2-7 gives the whole variable domain SQTIHQWPATLVQPVGSPLSLECTVEGTSNPNLYWYRQAAGRGLQLLFYSVGIGQISSEVPQNLSASRPQDRQFILSSKKLLLSDSGFYLCAWTLTGGEQYFGPGTRLTVT.

The V gene is TRBV5-4, the J gene TRBJ2-3; 16 nucleotides line up with TRBD2. The V gene end was trimmed by 3 bases and the J gene end by 1 base; junction bases not matched to a gene: 5. CDR3 length: 18 amino acids. The V gene's germline CDR1 is SGHNT and CDR2 YYREEE (reference sequence). The CDR3 is CASSSGTSGGAGTDTQYF. DNA for the CDR3: TGTGCCAGCAGCTCCGGGACTAGCGGGGGGGCGGGCACAGATACGCAGTATTTT.

The V and J genes are TRBV18 and TRBJ1-5; 9 nucleotides line up with TRBD1. V lost 3 bases to trimming and J lost 7 bases; unmatched junction nucleotides: 7. This CDR3 contains 15 residues. In germline, CDR1 is KGHSH, CDR2 LQKENI. The CDR3 is CASSPGTGLNQPQHF. CDR3 in DNA: TGTGCCAGCTCACCCGGGACAGGGTTGAACCAGCCCCAGCATTTT.

V gene TRBV11-3 combines with J gene TRBJ2-7; TRBD2 might be the D (5 bases). V lost 5 bases and J lost 6, with 14 bases in between. The CDR3 totals 13 residues. Germline V gene lookup returns CDR1 SGHNT and CDR2 YENEEA. CDR3: CASSRWRSSEQYF. In nucleotides, the CDR3 is TGTGCCAGCAGCCGGTGGAGGAGCTCCGAGCAGTACTTC. Based on the CDR3 plus reference TRBV11-3 and TRBJ2-7, the full variable domain is EAGVVQSPRYKIIEKKQPVAFWCNPISGHNTLYWYLQNLGQGPELLIRYENEEAVDDSQLPKDRFSAERLKGVDSTLKIQPAELGDSAVYLCASSRWRSSEQYFGPGTRLTVT.

In this sample, this clone turned up a few times. This chain links TRBV18 with TRBJ2-1; D remains unclear. Germline assignment: CDR1 KGHSH and CDR2 LQKENI. Between the trimmed V and J ends, which lost 1 base and 3 bases, there was a span of 13 bases. CDR3 length equals 16 residues. The CDR3 sequence: CASSPQEVGSYNEQFF. Here the CDR3 DNA reads TGTGCCAGCTCACCACAAGAGGTCGGAAGCTACAATGAGCAGTTCTTC.

V and J are TRBV5-1 and TRBJ1-1; 10 bases align to TRBD1. J was trimmed by 3 bases and V by 0 bases; bases with no gene match: 11. The germline V gene has CDR1 SGHRS and CDR2 YFSETQ. The CDR3 contains 18 residues. The CDR3 protein is CASSLEGQGTAGDTEAFF. Written as DNA, the CDR3 is TGCGCCAGCAGCTTGGAGGGACAGGGGACGGCGGGGGACACTGAAGCTTTCTTT. The complete variable domain, with remaining parts taken from reference TRBV5-1 and TRBJ1-1, reads KAGVTQTPRYLIKTRGQQVTLSCSPISGHRSVSWYQQTPGQGLQFLFEYFSETQRNKGNFPGRFSGRQFSNSRSEMNVSTLELGDSALYLCASSLEGQGTAGDTEAFFGQGTRLTVV.

The chain couples TRBV27 to TRBJ2-3; D is perhaps TRBD1 (8 bases). Per germline, CDR1 MNHEY and CDR2 SMNVEV (reference sequence). This CDR3 contains 15 residues. Trimming took 6 bases from V and 7 from J, leaving 20 bases between them. This chain's CDR3 is CASSLGQGLSNTQYF. The CDR3 DNA reads as TGTGCCAGCAGCCTTGGACAGGGACTATCGAATACGCAGTATTTT.

The chain carries TRBV6-6 and TRBJ1-1; D remains ambiguous. Trimming pared 0 bases from V and 4 bases from J, leaving 3 bases between. The length of the CDR3 is 12 residues. The V gene's germline CDR1 is MNHNY and CDR2 SVGAGI (reference sequence). Here the CDR3 reads CASSYSLTEAFF. The CDR3 nucleotides read TGTGCCAGCAGTTACTCCCTCACTGAAGCTTTCTTT.

V usage is TRBV15 and J usage is TRBJ2-1, with TRBD2 as a possible D gene (6 bases). The V gene lost 1 base and the J gene lost 1 base, with 11 bases spanning the gap. Germline CDR1 is LNHNV and CDR2 is YYDKDF (reference sequence). This CDR3 is 16 amino acids long. CDR3: CATSRVRGPSYNEQFF. In nucleotides, the CDR3 is TGTGCCACCAGCAGAGTGCGGGGACCTTCCTACAATGAGCAGTTCTTC.

The J gene is TRBJ2-5, the V gene TRBV9; weak D call: TRBD1 (5 bases). This CDR3 spans 15 amino acids. Trimming took off 4 bases at V and 5 bases at J, with 18 bases between the two ends. The germline V gene encodes CDR1 SGDLS and CDR2 YYNGEE. Here the CDR3 reads CASSLHAQEMETQYF. CDR3 nucleotides: TGTGCCAGCAGCTTACACGCACAGGAGATGGAGACCCAGTACTTC.

The rearrangement joins TRBV5-1 to TRBJ2-3; 14 bases line up with TRBD2. The germline V gene encodes CDR1 SGHRS and CDR2 YFSETQ. The CDR3 loop spans 16 amino acids. The V segment lost 4 bases and the J segment 6 bases; nucleotides outside the gene matches: 7. DNA for the CDR3: TGCGCCAGCAGCCCGGGACTAGCGGGAGCGGGGGATACGCAGTATTTT. Translated, it gives CASSPGLAGAGDTQYF.

Here the CDR3 reads CAWSIQGAWEKLFF. The CDR3 nucleotides read TGTGCCTGGAGTATACAGGGGGCGTGGGAAAAACTGTTTTTT. The rearrangement uses TRBV30 and TRBJ1-4; 9 nucleotides match TRBD1. Germline-derived CDR1 and CDR2 are GTSNPN and SVGIG (reference sequence). The CDR3 totals 14 residues. Trimming took 2 bases from V and 8 from J; bases not matched to a gene: 6.

V and J are TRBV27 and TRBJ2-1; TRBD1 agrees at 7 bases. Germline CDR1 reads MNHEY; CDR2 reads SMNVEV (reference sequence). Trimming removed 9 bases from V and 0 bases from J; junction bases left unmatched: 14. The CDR3 runs 17 residues. CDR3 nucleotide sequence: TGTGCCAGTACGGACAGGCGCTTCCAAAACTCCTACAATGAGCAGTTCTTC. It specifies CASTDRRFQNSYNEQFF.